A selection of T cell receptor beta chains follows, all from one sample in a study of beta chain features in type 1 diabetes. Only in-frame clones appear in the TCRdb table, and some are missing; sequencing was by immunoSEQ multiplex PCR. The sample shows 330,000 or so clones, around 12% of them seen only once. The sequencing sample was made of naive CD4+ T cells from blood. These receptors were collected from a woman between 18 and 29 years old with type 1 diabetes. The CDR3 runs from the conserved cysteine through the conserved F or W. The D gene is left open where the match is weak. The size of a clone is reported for some rows only, either as once, few or many, or as a class for expanded clones.

CDR3aa | CDR3nt | j_gene | abundance | d_gene | v_gene
CASSPRTLSYEQYF | TGTGCCAGCAGCCCTAGGACTTTGTCCTACGAGCAGTACTTC | TRBJ2-7 | once | NA | TRBV5-6
CAIGGHSYGYTF | TGTGCCATCGGGGGACACTCCTATGGCTACACCTTC | TRBJ1-2 | NA | NA | TRBV10-3
CSAVQGGNQPQHF | TGCAGCGCGGTACAGGGTGGCAATCAGCCCCAGCATTTT | TRBJ1-5 | NA | NA | TRBV29-1
CASSLNRLAEYNEQFF | TGCGCCAGCAGTCTCAATAGGCTAGCGGAGTACAATGAGCAGTTCTTC | TRBJ2-1 | NA | TRBD2 | TRBV5-1
CASTSSGGGRHTQYF | TGTGCCAGCACCTCTAGCGGGGGGGGGCGTCATACGCAGTATTTT | TRBJ2-3 | NA | TRBD2 | TRBV28
CASSAIQGSGELFF | TGCGCCAGCAGCGCGATTCAGGGATCCGGGGAGCTGTTTTTT | TRBJ2-2 | few | NA | TRBV5-1
CASSLAAPISNQPQHF | TGTGCCAGCAGCTTAGCCGCCCCTATTAGCAATCAGCCCCAGCATTTT | TRBJ1-5 | NA | NA | TRBV7-8
CASSPEGADTQYF | TGTGCCAGTAGTCCGGAGGGGGCCGATACGCAGTATTTT | TRBJ2-3 | few | NA | TRBV19
CASSNPGASTDTQYF | TGTGCCAGTAGTAACCCAGGGGCTAGTACAGATACGCAGTATTTT | TRBJ2-3 | NA | NA | TRBV19
CASSWGQTLKDGELFF | TGTGCCAGCAGCTGGGGACAGACTTTGAAGGACGGGGAGCTGTTTTTT | TRBJ2-2 | NA | TRBD1 | TRBV7-9
CASSFAGGDSGANVLTF | TGCGCCAGCAGCTTCGCGGGGGGTGACTCTGGGGCCAACGTCCTGACTTTC | TRBJ2-6 | NA | TRBD2 | TRBV5-1
CAISDRDSGANVLTF | TGTGCCATCAGTGATCGGGACTCTGGGGCCAACGTCCTGACTTTC | TRBJ2-6 | NA | NA | TRBV10-3
CASSQAPGQSYEQYF | TGCGCCAGCAGCCAGGCCCCGGGACAGTCCTACGAGCAGTACTTC | TRBJ2-7 | NA | TRBD1 | TRBV4-1
CASSQTGTRKPIKPNEQFF | TGCGCCAGCAGTCAAACCGGGACTAGGAAGCCCATAAAACCAAATGAGCAGTTCTTC | TRBJ2-1 | NA | TRBD2 | TRBV23-1
CASSWGQSREKLFF | TGTGCCAGCAGTTGGGGACAGTCGCGGGAAAAACTGTTTTTT | TRBJ1-4 | once | TRBD1 | TRBV27
CASSFRQGAADTQYF | TGTGCCAGCAGCTTCAGACAGGGGGCCGCAGATACGCAGTATTTT | TRBJ2-3 | few | TRBD1 | TRBV5-4
CASSQVAGTSYEQYF | TGCGCCAGCAGCCAGGTAGCGGGGACCTCCTACGAGCAGTACTTC | TRBJ2-7 | NA | TRBD2 | TRBV4-3
CASSPASGTYEQYF | TGTGCCAGCAGCCCAGCCTCAGGAACCTACGAGCAGTACTTC | TRBJ2-7 | NA | NA | TRBV6-5
CASSLIWDSNEKLFF | TGCGCCAGCAGCTTGATTTGGGACAGTAATGAAAAACTGTTTTTT | TRBJ1-4 | few | TRBD1 | TRBV5-1
CASSRSLGLAVGEQYF | TGTGCCAGCAGCCGCTCGTTGGGACTAGCCGTAGGGGAGCAGTACTTC | TRBJ2-7 | NA | TRBD2 | TRBV7-6
CASSLGGLRETQYF | TGCGCCAGCAGCTTGGGGGGCCTCCGGGAGACCCAGTACTTC | TRBJ2-5 | few | NA | TRBV5-1
CASSRGGRSGELFF | TGTGCCAGCAGTCGGGGGGGCAGGTCCGGGGAGCTGTTTTTT | TRBJ2-2 | NA | TRBD2 | TRBV2
CAISVLAGGPDEQYF | TGTGCCATCAGTGTGCTGGCGGGAGGGCCCGACGAGCAGTACTTC | TRBJ2-7 | NA | TRBD2 | TRBV10-3
CASSVGSRPPNEQYF | TGTGCCAGCAGCGTGGGGAGCCGGCCCCCCAACGAGCAGTACTTC | TRBJ2-7 | NA | NA | TRBV9
CASSPSRETQYF | TGTGCCAGCTCACCATCTCGGGAGACCCAGTACTTC | TRBJ2-5 | NA | NA | TRBV18
CASSQIQGASETQYF | TGTGCCAGCAGCCAGATACAGGGGGCTTCGGAGACCCAGTACTTC | TRBJ2-5 | few | TRBD1 | TRBV7-8
CASSLVGFETQYF | TGTGCCAGCAGCTTAGTCGGTTTCGAGACCCAGTACTTC | TRBJ2-5 | few | NA | TRBV7-2
CASSTRADTQYF | TGTGCCAGCTCGACCAGGGCAGATACGCAGTATTTT | TRBJ2-3 | NA | NA | TRBV6-6
CAWSVLPGTQYF | TGTGCCTGGAGTGTATTGCCCGGGACCCAGTACTTC | TRBJ2-5 | NA | NA | TRBV30
CASSISGGANEQFF | TGTGCCAGCTCAATCAGCGGGGGGGCCAATGAGCAGTTCTTC | TRBJ2-1 | few | TRBD2 | TRBV18
CALTDRGSYEQYF | TGTGCCTTGACGGACAGGGGGTCCTACGAGCAGTACTTC | TRBJ2-7 | few | TRBD1 | TRBV30
CASSPRTPNYGYTF | TGTGCCAGCAGCCCCAGGACTCCTAACTATGGCTACACCTTC | TRBJ1-2 | NA | NA | TRBV5-4
CSVLTPSGAYEQYF | TGCAGCGTCCTTACCCCTAGCGGAGCCTACGAGCAGTACTTC | TRBJ2-7 | NA | TRBD2 | TRBV29-1
CASSTGQSGYTF | TGTGCCAGCAGCACGGGACAGTCGGGCTACACCTTC | TRBJ1-2 | NA | TRBD1 | TRBV7-9
CASSRDRVSTGEQYF | TGTGCCAGCAGCCGGGACAGGGTTTCGACGGGTGAGCAGTACTTC | TRBJ2-7 | once | TRBD1 | TRBV14
CAWSVGTDSAPQHF | TGTGCCTGGAGTGTAGGGACAGATAGCGCGCCCCAGCATTTT | TRBJ1-5 | NA | TRBD1 | TRBV30
CASSPIGVTEAFF | TGTGCCAGCTCACCAATCGGGGTCACTGAAGCTTTCTTT | TRBJ1-1 | few | NA | TRBV18
CASSRGTVDTGELFF | TGTGCCAGCTCACGAGGGACAGTTGACACCGGGGAGCTGTTTTTT | TRBJ2-2 | few | TRBD1 | TRBV18
CASSGGASGDLTDTQYF | TGTGCCAGCAGCGGAGGGGCTAGCGGGGACCTCACAGATACGCAGTATTTT | TRBJ2-3 | NA | TRBD2 | TRBV9
CASSFGDRGHTEAFF | TGTGCCAGCAGTTTTGGTGACAGGGGTCACACTGAAGCTTTCTTT | TRBJ1-1 | few | TRBD1 | TRBV28
CASSPTPIPTNEKLFF | TGCGCCAGCAGCCCGACACCGATTCCAACTAATGAAAAACTGTTTTTT | TRBJ1-4 | NA | NA | TRBV4-3
CASSYSSGGVNNEQFF | TGTGCCAGCAGTTACTCGAGTGGGGGGGTTAACAATGAGCAGTTCTTC | TRBJ2-1 | few | TRBD2 | TRBV6-5
CASSPRTSGTYNEQFF | TGTGCCAGCAGTCCCCGGACTAGCGGGACCTACAATGAGCAGTTCTTC | TRBJ2-1 | NA | TRBD2 | TRBV6-6
CASSQDLTSGSNHEQFF | TGCGCCAGCAGCCAAGATCTAACTAGCGGGAGTAACCATGAGCAGTTCTTC | TRBJ2-1 | few | TRBD2 | TRBV4-3
CASSLYRGPYNEQFF | TGTGCCAGCAGTTTATACAGGGGACCCTACAATGAGCAGTTCTTC | TRBJ2-1 | few | TRBD1 | TRBV27
CASSIPGAGAYF | TGTGCCAGTAGTATCCCCGGGGCAGGGGCGTACTTC | TRBJ2-4 | NA | NA | TRBV19
CASSAYTEAFF | TGTGCCAGCAGTGCCTACACTGAAGCTTTCTTT | TRBJ1-1 | few | NA | TRBV25-1